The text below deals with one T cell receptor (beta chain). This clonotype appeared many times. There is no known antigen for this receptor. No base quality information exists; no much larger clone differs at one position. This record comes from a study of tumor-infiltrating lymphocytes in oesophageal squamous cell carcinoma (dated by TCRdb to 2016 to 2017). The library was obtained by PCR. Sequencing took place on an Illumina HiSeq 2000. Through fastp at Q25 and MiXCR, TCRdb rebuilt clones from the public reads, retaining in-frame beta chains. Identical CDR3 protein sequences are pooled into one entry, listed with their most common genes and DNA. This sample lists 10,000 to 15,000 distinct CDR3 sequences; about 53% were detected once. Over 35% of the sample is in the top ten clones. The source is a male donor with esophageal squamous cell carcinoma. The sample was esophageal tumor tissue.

CDR3 sequence: CATRVGNQPQHF. DNA sequence: TGTGCCACCAGGGTGGGCAATCAGCCCCAGCATTTT. The sequence joins TRBV7-8 to TRBJ1-5; TRBD1 is perhaps the D gene, given 5 matching bases. Between the V and J ends, shortened by 10 bases and 2 bases respectively, the junction contains 9 bases. CDR1 and CDR2 are read off the germline V gene as SGHVS and FQNEAQ. The CDR3, cysteine through phenylalanine, is 12 amino acids long. This entry keeps only the CDR3 DNA: 36 bases, framed from base 1.